Sequencing of this TCR beta chain was carried out in a study of identical twins. General observations from the study: Beta out-of-frame twin sharing showed a weaker excess. One should note that invariant MAIT and iNKT cells could partly confound zero-insertion analyses.

A universal primer site was added by template switching, and unique molecular identifiers were carried by the cDNA. One entry per CDR3 protein results from TCRdb running MiXCR on the 5' RACE reads. This sample has roughly 150,000 distinct CDR3 sequences; around 3.6% occur once, and the top ten carry 8.1%. This clonotype has a count of ten or more. Its antigen is as yet unknown. V was pared by 5 bases and J by 1 base, with 8 bases between. Germline assignment: CDR1 ENHRY and CDR2 SYGVKD. CDR3 length: 14 residues. The sequence was collected from a man between 18 and 35 years old in good health. The chain links TRBV10-3 to TRBJ1-4, with a possible D match to TRBD1 (5 bases). Sequences were obtained from memory T cells sorted from blood. The CDR3 coding sequence is TGTGCCATCAGTTCAGGGAAAACTAATGAAAAACTGTTTTTT. Protein: CAISSGKTNEKLFF.